This T cell receptor beta chain appears in the sequencing data of a study of blood T cells in healthy people across ages. Trimming took 5 bases from V and 6 from J; bases not matched to a gene: 24. Germline CDR1 and CDR2: SGHAT and FQNNGV. The length of the CDR3 is 21 residues. Combining a sample-barcoded 5' primer with a J-beta primer mix, a second PCR ran for roughly 6 to 12 cycles. TCRdb redid the calling of the 5' RACE reads with MiXCR, one entry per CDR3 protein. The sample lists over a million distinct CDR3 sequences, under 55% occurring once. Points from the study as a whole: The recorded TCR beta diversity per million T cells decreased in a roughly linear manner with age. In long-lived donors, naive CD4+ cell counts and diversity exceeded those of aged donors. There was no known CMV status for donors, so expanded clonotype changes were possibly confounded.

In this sample, this clonotype turned up many times. What it binds is unknown. This clonotype originated in a woman in her fifties or sixties in good health. The sequenced sample consisted of blood. The chain links TRBV11-2 to TRBJ2-1; 11 bases are shared with TRBD2. Written as DNA, the CDR3 is TGTGCCAGCAGCCCCGGCTTTAAGGACAGGGCCGGGACTAGCGGCAGCAATGAGCAGTTCTTC. This sequence encodes CASSPGFKDRAGTSGSNEQFF.